This T cell receptor beta chain was sequenced in a study of T cell responses to AZD1222 COVID-19 vaccine. Some clones are missing from TCRdb's copy, which holds only in-frame ones; the method was immunoSEQ multiplex PCR. The table records tens of thousands of clones, over 75% of them present only once. Whole-study findings and limits: Only 5 or 6 individuals given AZD1222 were seropositive at baseline. The donor group comprised mostly white British people and more females; the analysis possibly underestimated clonal diversity. Spike was spanned by vaccine-associated CD4 TCRs, with dominance at 160-218 and 743-854. Spike-specific TCRs gained breadth and depth after people received two AZD1222 doses.

To note about this clone: Its target is not known.

The CDR3 has 13 amino acids. The V gene lost 2 bases and the J gene lost 5 bases, with 6 bases spanning the gap. Germline CDR1 SGHTA, CDR2 FQGTGA. Sequenced material: peripheral blood, taken on day 0 of AZD1222 vaccination. This sequence originates from an adult in good health. The genes are TRBV7-3 and TRBJ2-2, with D unresolved. CDR3 in DNA: TGTGCCAGCAGCTTACATCAAACCGGGGAGCTGTTTTTT. Its protein is CASSLHQTGELFF.